Following are 17 T cell receptor beta chains from one sample sequenced in a study of control samples from healthy donors and cancer patients. Generated by immunoSEQ multiplex PCR, the TCRdb table keeps only in-frame clones and is missing some. The repertoire has around 130,000 clones, 85% to 95% of them found once; the top ten carry roughly 9.4%. The specimen was blood. These receptors were collected from a man aged 18-30 years in good health.

V and J are TRBV5-4 and TRBJ2-5; D is unresolved. The germline CDR1 and CDR2 sequences are SGHNT and YYREEE (reference sequence). V lost 0 bases and J lost 3, with 6 bases in between. The CDR3 covers 13 residues. The CDR3 here is CASSLDRKETQYF. In nucleotides, the CDR3 is TGTGCCAGCAGCTTGGACAGAAAAGAGACCCAGTACTTC.

The chain has TRBV6-6 and TRBJ1-1, with D possibly being TRBD1 (6 bases). CDR3 length: 16 amino acids. The germline CDR1 and CDR2 sequences are MNHNY and SVGAGI (reference sequence). With 2 bases removed from V and 1 base from J, the gap between germline ends came to 14 bases. The CDR3: CASSYMGARSNTEAFF. CDR3 coding DNA: TGTGCCAGCAGTTACATGGGGGCCAGGTCGAACACTGAAGCTTTCTTT.

This rearrangement joins TRBV10-2 to TRBJ2-5, with TRBD2 identical over 9 bases. The V segment lost 6 bases and the J segment 4 bases; nucleotides outside the gene matches: 9. This CDR3 contains 15 residues. The germline V gene encodes CDR1 WSHSY and CDR2 SAAADI. CDR3 nucleotides: TGCGCCAGCAGGGACGGGACTAGCCATAGAGAGACCCAGTACTTC. This codes for CASRDGTSHRETQYF.

The V and J genes are TRBV27 and TRBJ1-1, with D tentatively TRBD1 (5 bases). In germline, CDR1 is MNHEY, CDR2 SMNVEV (reference sequence). This CDR3 has 14 residues. Between the trimmed V and J ends, which lost 7 bases and 5 bases, there was a span of 17 bases. CDR3 bases: TGTGCCAGCACCAAAAAGGGGCGCCGGACTGAAGCTTTCTTT. It yields the protein CASTKKGRRTEAFF.

The chain couples TRBV14 to TRBJ1-1; possibly TRBD1 for D (5 bases). Germline lookup yields CDR1 SGHDN and CDR2 FVKESK. CDR3 length equals 13 residues. V dropped 6 bases and J dropped 0 bases, with 8 bases sitting between them. The CDR3 protein is CASSGGVNTEAFF. CDR3 DNA: TGTGCCAGCAGTGGAGGGGTGAACACTGAAGCTTTCTTT.

This clone counts as medium-sized (0.01 to 0.1%). V gene TRBV29-1 combines with J gene TRBJ2-3; 11 nucleotides align to TRBD2. J gave up 3 bases and V 1 base, and 6 bases lay outside the gene matches. The CDR3 is made up of 16 amino acids. The V gene's germline CDR1 is SQVTM and CDR2 ANQGSEA. As DNA, the CDR3 is TGCAGCGTTGAAGCTAGCGGGGGGATGATGACAGATACGCAGTATTTT. This encodes CSVEASGGMMTDTQYF.

V and J are TRBV11-2 and TRBJ2-5; tentatively, D is TRBD1 or TRBD2 (7 bases each). The CDR3 contains 13 residues. The V and J ends lost 5 bases and 6 bases respectively, with 13 bases between them. Looked up from germline, CDR1 is SGHAT and CDR2 is FQNNGV. CDR3 nucleotides: TGTGCCAGCAGCCCAGGGGGGGCCAAGACCCAGTACTTC. This codes for CASSPGGAKTQYF.

The V call is TRBV11-2, the J call TRBJ2-7; D gene ambiguous. The V gene lost 7 bases and the J gene lost 4 bases, with 17 bases spanning the gap. CDR3 length: 14 residues. The germline CDR1 and CDR2 sequences are SGHAT and FQNNGV. CDR3 in amino acids: CASNDPWREYEQYF. CDR3 nucleotides: TGTGCCAGCAACGATCCCTGGCGCGAATACGAGCAGTACTTC.

Only one count was recorded for this clone. CDR3 sequence: CASSPPPAVAKNIQYF. The CDR3 DNA reads as TGTGCCAGCAGCCCACCCCCTGCGGTAGCCAAAAACATTCAGTACTTC. The chain recombines TRBV11-2 with TRBJ2-4; D ambiguous. Trimming took 5 bases from V and 0 from J, leaving 14 bases between them. The CDR3 runs to 16 residues. Per the germline V gene, CDR1 is SGHAT and CDR2 is FQNNGV.

The chain has TRBV3-1 (or the pseudogene TRBV3-2) and TRBJ1-3, with D maybe TRBD1 (5 bases). V was clipped by 3 bases and J by 2 bases, with 11 bases between them. The length of the CDR3 is 15 residues. Looked up from germline, CDR1 is LGHDT and CDR2 is YNNKEL (reference sequence). The CDR3 loop is CASSQGGGPGNTIYF. As DNA, the CDR3 is TGTGCCAGCAGCCAGGGGGGTGGACCTGGAAACACCATATATTTT.

The gene calls are TRBV6-5 and TRBJ1-2, with D uncertain. The V gene's germline CDR1 is MNHEY and CDR2 SVGAGI. This CDR3 has 14 amino acids. Trimming stripped 0 bases from V and 2 bases from J, with 7 bases between. CDR3 sequence: CASSYSLTNYGYTF. CDR3 DNA: TGTGCCAGCAGTTACTCGTTAACGAACTATGGCTACACCTTC.

Here the CDR3 reads CASGLNYGYTF. CDR3 DNA sequence: TGTGCCAGCGGCCTTAACTATGGCTACACCTTC. The chain links TRBV2 to TRBJ1-2, with D unclear. The CDR3 totals 11 residues. CDR1 and CDR2 from the germline V gene are SNHLY and FYNNEI. V was shortened by 8 bases and J by 1 base, with 5 bases between the two germline ends.

The chain couples TRBV2 to TRBJ1-2; D gene ambiguous. The CDR3 runs 14 residues. Germline V gene data show CDR1 as SNHLY and CDR2 as FYNNEI. Deletions cut 2 bases from V and 4 bases from J, with 11 bases between. The CDR3 spells CASSERPASYGYTF. CDR3 coding DNA: TGTGCCAGCAGTGAAAGGCCAGCCTCCTATGGCTACACCTTC.

This chain joins TRBV20-1 and TRBJ2-5, with 9 positions matching TRBD2. CDR3 length: 15 residues. V lost 3 bases and J lost 3; bases outside the gene matches: 8. Looked up from germline, CDR1 is DFQATT and CDR2 is SNEGSKA (reference sequence). The CDR3 sequence is CSASRSSSGEETQYF. The DNA of the CDR3 is TGCAGTGCTAGTAGGTCGTCTAGCGGGGAAGAGACCCAGTACTTC.

The chain combines TRBV5-1 with TRBJ2-2; TRBD2 matches at 12 bases. CDR1 is SGHRS and CDR2 is YFSETQ in the germline V gene. This CDR3 has 14 residues. V lost 6 bases and J lost 4; bases outside the gene matches: 1. The CDR3 DNA reads TGCGCCAGCACTAGCGGGGGGGCCACCGGGGAGCTGTTTTTT. It encodes CASTSGGATGELFF.

The V and J genes are TRBV10-2 and TRBJ2-7; perhaps D is TRBD1 or TRBD2 (5 bases each). CDR3 size: 14 residues. The V end was cut by 4 bases, the J end by 1 base, with 11 bases between. The germline gives CDR1 WSHSY, CDR2 SAAADI. This CDR3 reads CASSAWDGSYEQYF. CDR3 nucleotide sequence: TGCGCCAGCAGTGCTTGGGACGGATCCTACGAGCAGTACTTC.

The rearrangement joins TRBV6-5 to TRBJ1-5; 8 bases match TRBD1. The CDR3 is made up of 15 amino acids. CDR1 is MNHEY and CDR2 is SVGAGI in the germline V gene. Germline trimming cut 6 bases from V and 4 bases from J; bases unmatched to any gene: 8. The CDR3 sequence is CASREGTGINQPQHF. CDR3 bases: TGTGCCAGCAGGGAGGGGACAGGAATTAATCAGCCCCAGCATTTT.